The 20 T cell receptor beta chains listed next were all sequenced from one sample in a study of PD-L1 blockade in urothelial cancer. Produced via immunoSEQ multiplex PCR; TCRdb's table is partial and in-frame only. The table has some 56,000 clones, 84% seen once. Regarding time point: pretreatment peripheral blood. The starting material was PBMCs, obtained around atezolizumab (anti-PD-L1) treatment. All receptors derive from a man aged 45 to 65 with urothelial cancer.

Here the CDR3 DNA reads TGTGCCAGCAGCTTTTCCTCCTATGGCTACACCTTC. Its translation is CASSFSSYGYTF. This sequence joins TRBV5-5 and TRBJ1-2; D gene unclear. The CDR3 sequence is 12 residues long. Looked up from germline, CDR1 is SGHKS and CDR2 is YYEKEE (reference sequence). V lost 2 bases, J lost 4 bases, and 6 bases lay in between.

The sample holds one count of this clone. The chain carries TRBV28 and TRBJ2-7; TRBD2 matches at 7 bases. The germline V gene has CDR1 MDHEN and CDR2 SYDVKM. V was pared by 3 bases and J by 1 base, with 3 bases of the junction left unmatched. CDR3 length: 14 amino acids. CDR3 sequence (DNA): TGTGCCAGCAGTTTGGTGGGGGGGTCCTACGAGCAGTACTTC. Translated: CASSLVGGSYEQYF.

The J gene is TRBJ2-7, the V gene TRBV28; D possibly corresponds to TRBD1 (6 bases). Trimming pared 7 bases from V and 3 bases from J, leaving 19 bases between. The CDR3 has 15 residues. Germline lookup yields CDR1 MDHEN and CDR2 SYDVKM. The CDR3: CASTLGFEGHYEQYF. In DNA form, the CDR3 reads TGTGCCAGCACCTTGGGGTTTGAGGGACACTACGAGCAGTACTTC.

V usage is TRBV5-1 and J usage is TRBJ2-5, with TRBD2 matching 7 bases. Germline V gives CDR1 SGHRS, CDR2 YFSETQ. The V and J ends lost 4 bases and 5 bases, in that order; junction bases with no gene match: 5. The CDR3 covers 13 residues. The CDR3 nucleotides read TGCGCCAGCAGCCCCCTGGGGGGGGAGACCCAGTACTTC. It codes for CASSPLGGETQYF.

This clone was seen a single time. The chain has TRBV7-3 and TRBJ2-5, with D perhaps matching TRBD2 (6 bases). Germline V gene data show CDR1 as SGHTA and CDR2 as FQGTGA. Trimming removed 0 bases at V and 5 bases at J, with 16 bases between. This CDR3 has 16 residues. This CDR3 is CASSLTPRDDMETQYF. CDR3 bases: TGTGCCAGCAGCTTAACTCCGCGGGACGATATGGAGACCCAGTACTTC.

The chain joins TRBV5-1 to TRBJ2-7, with D tentatively TRBD1 (6 bases). V was trimmed by 3 bases and J by 2 bases, leaving 18 bases between them. The CDR3 extends over 16 amino acids. Germline CDR1 and CDR2: SGHRS and YFSETQ. This CDR3 is CASSSQPGQGTYEQYF. Here the CDR3 DNA reads TGCGCCAGCAGCTCGCAGCCGGGACAAGGGACCTACGAGCAGTACTTC.

J is TRBJ2-5 and V is TRBV18; 7 bases agree with TRBD1. Germline V gene lookup returns CDR1 KGHSH and CDR2 LQKENI. The CDR3 runs to 16 residues. After removal of 3 bases from V and 2 bases from J, the junction contained 9 bases not matched to a gene. The DNA for the CDR3 is TGTGCCAGCTCACCTAATTATGGACAGGATCAAGAGACCCAGTACTTC. Its protein is CASSPNYGQDQETQYF.

This clone occurred once. The chain carries TRBV7-6 and TRBJ2-7; D is perhaps TRBD1 (6 bases). Trimming removed 5 bases from V and 3 bases from J, with 14 bases in between. The CDR3 has 14 amino acids. The germline gives CDR1 SGHVS, CDR2 FNYEAQ. The CDR3 DNA sequence: TGTGCCAGCAGCCAGGACAGTACCTACTACGAGCAGTACTTC. This translates into CASSQDSTYYEQYF.

The chain links TRBV11-2 to TRBJ2-1, with 8 bases fitting TRBD2. J was trimmed by 10 bases and V by 4 bases; bases with no gene match: 6. Germline CDR1 and CDR2: SGHAT and FQNNGV. The CDR3 is 13 residues long. This CDR3 is CASSSLAGGEQFF. As DNA, the CDR3 is TGTGCCAGCAGCTCGCTAGCGGGCGGGGAGCAGTTCTTC.

The chain is built from TRBV12-1 and TRBJ2-3; the D call TRBD2 from the table was never checked on the DNA. TRBV12-1 is an annotated pseudogene. The length of the CDR3 is 15 residues. The CDR3 sequence: CASSQGLPRPDTQYF. CDR3 coding DNA: TGTGCCAGCAGCCAGGGACTCCCCCGACCAGATACGCAGTATTTT.

V usage is TRBV15 and J usage is TRBJ2-7; TRBD2 aligns across 10 bases. This CDR3 comprises 18 residues. The trim removed 0 bases at V and 1 base at J, leaving 9 bases unmatched. The germline V gene has CDR1 LNHNV and CDR2 YYDKDF (reference sequence). CDR3 protein: CATSRDPLAGVQSYEQYF. CDR3 bases: TGTGCCACCAGCAGAGATCCCCTAGCGGGAGTACAATCCTACGAGCAGTACTTC.

This sequence joins TRBV23-1 and TRBJ1-5; D call uncertain. TRBV23-1 is treated as an ORF (open reading frame) with a function not yet certain. V was clipped by 0 bases and J by 2 bases, with 14 bases between them. The CDR3 loop spans 17 amino acids. Here the CDR3 reads CASSQSTSWPCNQPQHF. The CDR3 DNA reads as TGCGCCAGCAGTCAATCTACATCGTGGCCTTGCAATCAGCCCCAGCATTTT.

This clone came up a few times. This chain connects TRBV2 to TRBJ2-3; TRBD2 is a possible D gene (6 bases). The germline V gene has CDR1 SNHLY and CDR2 FYNNEI. CDR3 length: 14 residues. V gave up 2 bases and J gave up 11 bases, with 17 bases separating them. The CDR3 protein is CASSEPLAGPLQYF. The CDR3 nucleotides are TGTGCCAGCAGTGAACCTCTTGCGGGGCCTTTGCAGTATTTT.

The chain recombines TRBV29-1 with TRBJ1-1, with no clear D. The CDR3 has 12 residues. The V gene lost 5 bases and the J gene lost 0 bases, with 7 bases spanning the gap. Germline V gives CDR1 SQVTM, CDR2 ANQGSEA. The CDR3 is CSVLALNTEAFF. CDR3 DNA sequence: TGCAGCGTTCTGGCACTGAACACTGAAGCTTTCTTT.

The rearrangement links TRBV5-1 to TRBJ2-2, with D hard to call. Germline CDR1 is SGHRS and CDR2 is YFSETQ. CDR3 length: 13 amino acids. Trimming took off 4 bases at V and 3 bases at J, with 7 bases between the two ends. The CDR3 DNA sequence: TGCGCCAGCAGCATCCGGGACACCGGGGAGCTGTTTTTT. Protein product: CASSIRDTGELFF.

The V call is TRBV6-1, the J call TRBJ1-4; D is unresolved. CDR1 and CDR2 (germline): MNHNS, SASEGT. This CDR3 region has 12 residues. V lost 2 bases and J 7 bases, leaving 5 bases between the germline ends. Here the CDR3 DNA reads TGTGCCAGCAGTGAACGCGGTGAAAAACTGTTTTTT. Translating gives CASSERGEKLFF.

The chain combines TRBV6-4 with TRBJ2-6; 7 nucleotides agree with TRBD1. Germline V lookup: CDR1 MRHNA, CDR2 SNTAGT. Germline trimming cut 2 bases from V and 1 base from J; bases unmatched to any gene: 2. The length of the CDR3 is 16 residues. The CDR3: CASSDATGSGANVLTF. The DNA of the CDR3 is TGTGCCAGCAGTGACGCGACAGGGTCTGGGGCCAACGTCCTGACTTTC.

The chain joins TRBV7-3 to TRBJ2-1, with D possibly matching TRBD1 (5 bases). Per germline, CDR1 SGHTA and CDR2 FQGTGA. This CDR3 is 12 amino acids long. The V end was cut by 5 bases, the J end by 7 bases, with 9 bases between. CDR3 sequence reads: CASSQGVNEQFF. CDR3 coding DNA: TGTGCCAGCAGCCAAGGGGTGAATGAGCAGTTCTTC.

The chain has TRBV20-1 and TRBJ2-7, with 13 bases that match TRBD2. The junction had 5 bases not matched to a gene; V was cut back by 5 bases and J by 13 bases. This CDR3 is built from 11 residues. Germline values: CDR1 DFQATT, CDR2 SNEGSKA (reference sequence). In DNA, the CDR3 is TGCAGTGCTCAACTAGCGGGGGGGCCATACTTC. It specifies CSAQLAGGPYF.

This rearrangement joins TRBV27 to TRBJ1-2, with D hard to call. The germline V and J ends were trimmed by 3 bases and 7 bases, with 15 bases remaining between them. Germline lookup yields CDR1 MNHEY and CDR2 SMNVEV (reference sequence). The CDR3 consists of 14 residues. This CDR3 reads CASSFFSAAIGYTF. The DNA of the CDR3 is TGTGCCAGCAGTTTCTTTTCCGCAGCGATTGGCTACACCTTC.